The T cell receptor (beta chain) described here comes from a study of blood T cell repertoires in COVID-19. From germline, CDR1 is SGHNT and CDR2 YYREEE (reference sequence). The CDR3 length is 15 residues. V dropped 6 bases and J dropped 5; count of bases not matched to a gene: 8. Produced via immunoSEQ multiplex PCR; TCRdb's table is partial and in-frame only. The repertoire holds over 200,000 clones, with about 91% as singletons. The sequencing input was peripheral blood. The clonotype was recovered from a man in his thirties or forties with acute or convalescent COVID-19. The rearrangement uses TRBV5-4 and TRBJ2-5; 12 nucleotides align to TRBD2. The DNA for the CDR3 is TGTGCCAGCACGGACCTAGCGGGGGGGCCTGAGACCCAGTACTTC. Protein sequence: CASTDLAGGPETQYF.